The rows below give T cell receptor beta chains drawn from one sample of a study of neoadjuvant anti-PD-1 for oral cavity cancer. TCRdb's table, derived via immunoSEQ multiplex PCR, lists solely in-frame clones and lacks some. This sample has approximately 13,000 clones; roughly 70% occur once, and the top ten carry approximately 2.3%. The starting material was PBMCs, obtained after nivolumab (anti-PD-1) treatment. The receptors originated from a person between 40 and 85 years old with oral cavity squamous cell carcinoma. Both conserved end residues are part of each CDR3. D genes are given only for firm matches. Not every row has a clone size; where given, it reads once, few, many or a size class.

J	D	size	V	DNA	CDR3
TRBJ2-1	.	.	TRBV9	TGTGCCAGCAGCACCGGCTATGAGCAGTTCTTC	CASSTGYEQFF
TRBJ2-7	TRBD1	.	TRBV4-1	TGCGCCAGCAGCCAGCCGGGACAGGGACTCTACGATCAGTACTTC	CASSQPGQGLYDQYF
TRBJ2-7	.	.	TRBV5-4	TGTGCCAGCAGCCAAACTCCCTACGAGCAGTACTTC	CASSQTPYEQYF
TRBJ1-5	.	.	TRBV6-1	TGTGCCAGCAGTTTCCAGGGAGGCAATCAGCCCCAGCATTTT	CASSFQGGNQPQHF
TRBJ2-3	.	once	TRBV5-1	TGCGCCAGCAGCTTGGACTGGCACTTAGATACGCAGTATTTT	CASSLDWHLDTQYF
TRBJ1-1	.	.	TRBV16	TGTGCCAGCAGCCCCCAGCGCCCAGTGAACACTGAAGCTTTCTTT	CASSPQRPVNTEAFF
TRBJ2-5	.	.	TRBV7-9	TGTGCCAGCAGCGGTACAATAAAGACCCAAGGAGAGACCCAGTACTTC	CASSGTIKTQGETQYF
TRBJ1-1	.	.	TRBV11-2	TGTGCCAGCAGCTTTCGACAGGACTACATGAACACTGAAGCTTTCTTT	CASSFRQDYMNTEAFF
TRBJ1-5	.	few	TRBV2	TGTGCCAGCAGTGAGCAGGGATTTCAGCCCCAGCATTTT	CASSEQGFQPQHF
TRBJ2-7	.	.	TRBV7-8	TGTGCCAGCACCCCCGCCGTTGACGTCTACGAGCAGTACTTC	CASTPAVDVYEQYF
TRBJ2-5	.	.	TRBV6-5	TGTGCCAGCAGTTTGGGCGGGACCCGAAAAGAGACCCAGTACTTC	CASSLGGTRKETQYF
TRBJ2-4	TRBD1	.	TRBV5-1	TGCGCCAGCAGCTCTCACAGGGGGAGTACCCTAGTTACCTCGACGGGTACAGCCAAAAACATTCAGTACTTC	CASSSHRGSTLVTSTGTAKNIQYF
TRBJ1-2	.	.	TRBV4-2	TGTGCCAGCAGCCAAGAGTTCCAGGGGCGGAACTATGGCTACACCTTC	CASSQEFQGRNYGYTF